The clone carrying this TCR beta chain has just a few counts. TRAV- and TRBV-specific primers, spanning alpha and beta chains, primed first-strand cDNA. TCR amplification involved about 20 PCR cycles with a constant-region primer and V-primer adapter. Using its own MiXCR run on the reads, TCRdb lists one record per CDR3 protein. The sample lists 16,000 or so distinct CDR3 sequences, approximately 63% occurring once. The CDR3 extends over 13 amino acids. The germline V and J ends were trimmed by 2 bases and 0 bases, with 5 bases remaining between them. This entry is derived from a study of low-dose radiotherapy and immunotherapy resistance in tumors.

This TCR was recovered from a human donor with advanced metastatic prostate, ovarian, gallbladder or colorectal cancer (not recorded which). This table probably holds off-target reads from a library built for another chain. The V gene is TRBV12-3 or TRBV12-4, the J gene TRBJ2-7, with D possibly being TRBD2 (5 bases). The CDR3 is CASSLSGSYEQYF. The DNA of the CDR3 is TGTGCCAGCAGTTTAAGCGGCTCCTACGAGCAGTACTTC.